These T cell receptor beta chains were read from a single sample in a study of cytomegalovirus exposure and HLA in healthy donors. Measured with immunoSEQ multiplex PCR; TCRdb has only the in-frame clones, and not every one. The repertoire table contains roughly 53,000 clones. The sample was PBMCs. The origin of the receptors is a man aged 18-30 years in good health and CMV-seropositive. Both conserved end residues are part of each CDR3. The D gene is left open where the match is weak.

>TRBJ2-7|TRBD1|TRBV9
TGTGCCAGCAGCAGACAGGGGGCAAGTGGGTACGAGCAGTACTTC
CASSRQGASGYEQYF
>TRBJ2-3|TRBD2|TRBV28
TGTGCCAGCAGTATTGGTAGGACTAGCGGCACAGATACGCAGTATTTT
CASSIGRTSGTDTQYF
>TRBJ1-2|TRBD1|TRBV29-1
TGCAGCGACGAATGGGACAGCTTTATCTACACCTTC
CSDEWDSFIYTF
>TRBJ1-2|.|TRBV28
TGTGCCAGCAGATATCCAGGAGGCGGAGGCTACACCTTC
CASRYPGGGGYTF
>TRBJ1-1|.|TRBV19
TGTGCCAGTATCAGGGAGAACACTGAAGCTTTCTTT
CASIRENTEAFF
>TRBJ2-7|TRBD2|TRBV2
TGTGCCAGCAGTGAAGGGGTAGCGGGGCCGACCTACGAGCAGTACTTC
CASSEGVAGPTYEQYF
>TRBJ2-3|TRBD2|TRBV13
TGTGCCAGCAGCTCCAGACTAGCGGGATCAACAGATACGCAGTATTTT
CASSSRLAGSTDTQYF
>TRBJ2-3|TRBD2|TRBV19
TGTGCCAGTAGTGGTGGACTAGGAAGCACAGATACGCAGTATTTT
CASSGGLGSTDTQYF
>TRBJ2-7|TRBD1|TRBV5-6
TGTGCCAGCAGCTCCGGGACAGGTCTCTCCTACGAGCAGTACTTC
CASSSGTGLSYEQYF
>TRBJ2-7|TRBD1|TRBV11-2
TGTGCCAGCAGTTATCTTCCGGGACAGTCCTACGAGCAGTACTTC
CASSYLPGQSYEQYF
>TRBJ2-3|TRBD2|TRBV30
TGTGCCTGGAGTGTAAAGCGGGACCGCACAGATACGCAGTATTTT
CAWSVKRDRTDTQYF
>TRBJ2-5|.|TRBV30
TGTGCCTGGAGTGTAATGCAGCAAGAGACCCAGTACTTC
CAWSVMQQETQYF
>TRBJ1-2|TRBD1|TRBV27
TGTGCCAGCAGTCCAGGGGACAGGGAGTTCTATGGCTACACCTTC
CASSPGDREFYGYTF
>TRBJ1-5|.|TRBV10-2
TGCGCCAGCAGTGAGTCGGGACATCGCAATCAGCCCCAGCATTTT
CASSESGHRNQPQHF
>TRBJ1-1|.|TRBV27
TGTGCCAGCAGTTCGGACAGCTTGAACACTGAAGCTTTCTTT
CASSSDSLNTEAFF
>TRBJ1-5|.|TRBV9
TGTGCCAGCAGCGCCCCCCTGGGTAGGGGTCAGCCCCAGCATTTT
CASSAPLGRGQPQHF
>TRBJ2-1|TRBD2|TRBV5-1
TGCGCCAGCAGCTTGGGACTAGCGGGAGGGCGGAATGAGCAGTTCTTC
CASSLGLAGGRNEQFF
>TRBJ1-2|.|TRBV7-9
TGTGCCAGCAGCTTAGTCCCCCCAGGTGGCTACACCTTC
CASSLVPPGGYTF
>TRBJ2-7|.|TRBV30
TGTGCCTGGAGTGCTGGGCCCGGGGACGAGCAGTACTTC
CAWSAGPGDEQYF
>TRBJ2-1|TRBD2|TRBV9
TGTGCCAGCAGCGTAGCTTCCGGGGGGGGGCACAATGAGCAGTTCTTC
CASSVASGGGHNEQFF
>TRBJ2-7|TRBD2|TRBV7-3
TGTGCCAGCAGCATGAGCGGGAGTTACGAGCAGTACTTC
CASSMSGSYEQYF
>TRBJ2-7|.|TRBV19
TGTGCCAGTAGTATAAGAGGGCCGGCCAACGAGCAGTACTTC
CASSIRGPANEQYF
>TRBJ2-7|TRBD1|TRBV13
TGTGCCAGCAGCTTTAGAACAGGGGGCCACGAGCAGTACTTC
CASSFRTGGHEQYF
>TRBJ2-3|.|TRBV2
TGTGCCAGCAGTGAAAGAGGGCCGGTCACAGATACGCAGTATTTT
CASSERGPVTDTQYF
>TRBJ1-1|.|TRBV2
TGTGCCACCTGCGGGGGGGGCACTGAAGCTTTCTTT
CATCGGGTEAFF
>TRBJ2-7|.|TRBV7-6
TGTGCCAGCAGCTTCGGGCAGGGCTACGAGCAGTACTTC
CASSFGQGYEQYF
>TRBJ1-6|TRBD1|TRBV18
TGTGCCAGCTCTCACTTGGGGGACAGGGAATCACCCCTCCACTTT
CASSHLGDRESPLHF
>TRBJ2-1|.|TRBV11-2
TGTGCCAGCAGCTTAGCGAGGTTTAGCGGCAATGAGCAGTTCTTC
CASSLARFSGNEQFF
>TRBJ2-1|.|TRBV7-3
TGTGCCAGCAGCGCGACAGTGAACAATGAGCAGTTCTTC
CASSATVNNEQFF
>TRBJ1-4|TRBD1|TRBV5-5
TGTGCCAGCAGCCCCCTCGCGGGACAGGGAGACGAAAAACTGTTTTTT
CASSPLAGQGDEKLFF
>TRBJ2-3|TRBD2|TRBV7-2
TGTGCCAGCAGTCGGGGACTAGCGGGAGTAACAGATACGCAGTATTTT
CASSRGLAGVTDTQYF
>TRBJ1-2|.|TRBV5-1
TGCGCCAGCAGCTCGACGGGTTGGGATGGCTACACCTTC
CASSSTGWDGYTF